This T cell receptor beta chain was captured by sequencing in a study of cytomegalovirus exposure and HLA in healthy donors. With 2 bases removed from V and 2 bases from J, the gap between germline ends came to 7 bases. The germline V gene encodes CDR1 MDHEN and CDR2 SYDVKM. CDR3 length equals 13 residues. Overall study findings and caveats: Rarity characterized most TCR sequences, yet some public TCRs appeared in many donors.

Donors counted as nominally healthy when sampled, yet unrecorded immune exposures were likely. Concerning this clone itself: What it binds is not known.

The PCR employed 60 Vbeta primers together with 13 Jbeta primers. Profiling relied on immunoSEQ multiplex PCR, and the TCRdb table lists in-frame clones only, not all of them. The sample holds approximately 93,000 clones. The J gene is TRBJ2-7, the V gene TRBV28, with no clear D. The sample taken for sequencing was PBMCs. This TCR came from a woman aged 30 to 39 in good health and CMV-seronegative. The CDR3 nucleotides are TGTGCCAGCAGTTTACAGAGCGCCTACGAGCAGTACTTC. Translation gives CASSLQSAYEQYF.